Below, 25 T cell receptor beta chains from the same sample are listed, as sequenced in a study of T cell repertoires in cytomegalovirus infection. A single record per CDR3 protein comes from TCRdb applying MiXCR to the reads. The sample records 450,000 to 550,000 distinct CDR3 sequences, 16% being singletons. Sequenced material: CD8+ T cells from PBMCs. These receptors all come from a human donor in good health (CMV status not recorded). Some clones in this sample may be carry-over from other donors' samples.

This clonotype was seen ten or more times. This chain joins TRBV19 and TRBJ2-3; D is perhaps TRBD2 (6 bases). The CDR3 covers 14 residues. Trimming removed 8 bases from V and 0 bases from J, with 12 bases in between. Germline CDR1 is LNHDA and CDR2 is SQIVND (reference sequence). The CDR3 region has the DNA TGTGCCAGTGCGGGGCGGGGAAGCACAGATACGCAGTATTTT. It encodes CASAGRGSTDTQYF.

This sequence joins TRBV24-1 and TRBJ2-1, with 7 bases matching TRBD2. Germline CDR1 reads KGHDR; CDR2 reads SFDVKD. The CDR3 extends over 16 amino acids. After removal of 4 bases from V and 2 bases from J, the junction contained 7 bases not matched to a gene. The DNA for the CDR3 is TGTGCCACCAGTGACTCCGGGAGGTCCACCTACAATGAGCAGTTCTTC. This codes for CATSDSGRSTYNEQFF.

The rearrangement uses TRBV4-1 and TRBJ1-6; a weak D match, TRBD1 (6 bases). The CDR3 totals 16 residues. Trimming cost V 4 bases and J 10 bases, with 20 bases left between them. From germline, CDR1 is MGHRA and CDR2 YSYEKL. The CDR3 is CASSPMGGPTGSPLHF. CDR3 in DNA: TGCGCCAGCAGCCCAATGGGGGGCCCGACGGGATCACCCCTCCACTTT.

Ten or more counts support this clonotype. The rearrangement joins TRBV7-6 to TRBJ2-1; 8 bases agree with TRBD2. Trimming cost V 5 bases and J 5 bases; bases outside gene matches: 11. Germline CDR1 is SGHVS and CDR2 is FNYEAQ. CDR3 length: 16 amino acids. DNA of the CDR3: TGTGCCAGCAGCCCGGGTATGGGCGGGAGGCACAATGAGCAGTTCTTC. It codes for CASSPGMGGRHNEQFF.

This clonotype was seen a handful of times. The rearrangement joins TRBV27 to TRBJ2-7, with D perhaps matching TRBD1 (5 bases). The CDR3 has 13 amino acids. V shed 7 bases and J shed 6 bases, with 16 bases lying between them. The germline gives CDR1 MNHEY, CDR2 SMNVEV (reference sequence). CDR3 amino acids: CASTSSQGGEQYF. DNA for the CDR3: TGTGCCAGCACCTCCTCCCAGGGCGGCGAGCAGTACTTC.

This clonotype was seen ten or more times. This rearrangement joins TRBV11-2 to TRBJ2-7, with D possibly being TRBD2 (5 bases). V was clipped by 5 bases and J by 3 bases, with 14 bases between them. Germline V gene sequence: CDR1 SGHAT, CDR2 FQNNGV. This CDR3 comprises 14 residues. For the CDR3, the DNA is TGTGCCAGCAGCCCAGAGGGAGTCCACTACGAGCAGTACTTC. It encodes CASSPEGVHYEQYF. Full variable domain (remainder filled in from reference TRBV11-2 and TRBJ2-7): EAGVAQSPRYKIIEKRQSVAFWCNPISGHATLYWYQQILGQGPKLLIQFQNNGVVDDSQLPKDRFSAERLKGVDSTLKIQPAKLEDSAVYLCASSPEGVHYEQYFGPGTRLTVT.

This clonotype was picked up a small number of times. This chain connects TRBV5-1 to TRBJ1-1, with D possibly matching TRBD1 (5 bases). This CDR3 is 13 amino acids long. The V gene's germline CDR1 is SGHRS and CDR2 YFSETQ. The V end was cut by 4 bases, the J end by 6 bases, with 13 bases between. CDR3 region: CASSPTIGAEAFF. The CDR3, as DNA: TGCGCCAGCAGCCCGACGATAGGGGCTGAAGCTTTCTTT. Filled out from reference TRBV5-1 and TRBJ1-1, the complete variable domain reads KAGVTQTPRYLIKTRGQQVTLSCSPISGHRSVSWYQQTPGQGLQFLFEYFSETQRNKGNFPGRFSGRQFSNSRSEMNVSTLELGDSALYLCASSPTIGAEAFFGQGTRLTVV.

This clonotype was observed many times. This chain joins TRBV28 and TRBJ2-1; tentatively, D is TRBD2 (5 bases). V lost 3 bases and J 7 bases, leaving 19 bases between the germline ends. The CDR3 totals 16 residues. The germline V gene encodes CDR1 MDHEN and CDR2 SYDVKM. The CDR3, as DNA: TGTGCCAGCAGTTTTTTCGCCGGGGAAGGCAATAATGAGCAGTTCTTC. Protein sequence: CASSFFAGEGNNEQFF.

V is TRBV20-1 and J is TRBJ2-2; a weak D match, TRBD1 (6 bases). The germline gives CDR1 DFQATT, CDR2 SNEGSKA (reference sequence). The CDR3 runs 13 residues. Trimming took off 5 bases at V and 4 bases at J, with 11 bases between the two ends. CDR3 bases: TGCAGTGCTCATGACAGGACCACCGGGGAGCTGTTTTTT. Translation: CSAHDRTTGELFF.

This clonotype has a count of ten or more. This sequence joins TRBV7-8 and TRBJ2-3; no clear D gene. V lost 5 bases to trimming and J lost 5 bases, with 11 bases between them. The CDR3 is 13 amino acids. Germline V CDR1 and CDR2: SGHVS, FQNEAQ. CDR3 sequence (DNA): TGTGCCAGCAGCCCCCTGGACGGAGATACGCAGTATTTT. Protein sequence: CASSPLDGDTQYF.

This clonotype was seen at least ten times. An end of the junction does not agree with germline; a read error may underlie this. The chain recombines TRBV7-6 with TRBJ1-3; no definite D call. Germline V gives CDR1 SGHVS, CDR2 FNYEAQ. The CDR3 is 15 amino acids. The DNA of the CDR3 is TGTGCCAGCAGCCTAGCCCCAGACTCTGGAAACACCATATATTTT. This gives the protein CASSLAPDSGNTIYF.

The gene calls are TRBV4-1 and TRBJ2-2; TRBD2 aligns across 10 bases. The V gene end was trimmed by 1 base and the J gene end by 3 bases; junction bases not matched to a gene: 14. CDR1 and CDR2 (germline): MGHRA, YSYEKL. CDR3 size: 20 residues. The CDR3 here is CASSQAPSGRGWADTGELFF. Here the CDR3 DNA reads TGCGCCAGCAGCCAAGCCCCCAGCGGGAGGGGATGGGCCGACACCGGGGAGCTGTTTTTT.

This clonotype came up many times. The chain has TRBV4-2 and TRBJ2-4; tentative D call: TRBD1 (5 bases). Germline V CDR1 and CDR2: LGHNA, YNFKEQ. Between the trimmed V and J ends, which lost 0 bases and 9 bases, there was a span of 9 bases. The CDR3 spans 13 residues. CDR3 DNA: TGTGCCAGCAGCCAAGAGGGGCAGGGCATTCAGTACTTC. This translates into CASSQEGQGIQYF.

The J gene is TRBJ1-2, the V gene TRBV24-1; D possibly corresponds to TRBD1 (5 bases). The germline V gene has CDR1 KGHDR and CDR2 SFDVKD. Trimming took off 4 bases at V and 3 bases at J, with 8 bases between the two ends. This CDR3 is 13 amino acids long. CDR3 amino acids: CATSDPGHYGYTF. CDR3 DNA: TGTGCCACCAGTGACCCAGGGCACTATGGCTACACCTTC.

This rearrangement joins TRBV6-5 to TRBJ2-1; D is perhaps TRBD1 or TRBD2 (5 bases each). The CDR3 sequence is 19 residues long. Per germline, CDR1 MNHEY and CDR2 SVGAGI. The ends were cut back, 5 bases at V and 2 bases at J, with 25 bases in the middle. The DNA of the CDR3 is TGTGCCAGCAGTACCCCATCTGGAGGTGGGGGTCTGGCCTACAATGAGCAGTTCTTC. Protein sequence: CASSTPSGGGGLAYNEQFF.

V and J are TRBV30 and TRBJ2-1; maybe TRBD2 (5 bases). The CDR3 extends over 12 amino acids. The germline V and J ends were trimmed by 2 bases and 6 bases, with 8 bases remaining between them. Germline V gene sequence: CDR1 GTSNPN, CDR2 SVGIG (reference sequence). CDR3 region: CAWSPSLNEQFF. CDR3 DNA: TGTGCCTGGAGTCCTAGCCTCAATGAGCAGTTCTTC.

The chain links TRBV7-9 to TRBJ2-7, with 13 nucleotides matching TRBD2. Germline assignment: CDR1 SEHNR and CDR2 FQNEAQ (reference sequence). V was pared by 5 bases and J by 6 bases, with 10 bases of the junction left unmatched. There are 16 residues in the CDR3. The CDR3 is CASSRTSGSPIGEQYF. The CDR3, as DNA: TGTGCCAGCAGCCGGACTAGCGGGAGCCCCATCGGCGAGCAGTACTTC.

This clonotype came up a few times. The rearrangement links TRBV19 to TRBJ1-4; a weak D match, TRBD1 (5 bases). The CDR3 contains 14 residues. Looked up from germline, CDR1 is LNHDA and CDR2 is SQIVND (reference sequence). The germline V and J ends were trimmed by 7 bases and 6 bases, with 15 bases remaining between them. This CDR3 reads CASTTGATYEKLFF. The CDR3 DNA is TGTGCCAGTACCACTGGGGCGACCTATGAAAAACTGTTTTTT.

The V gene is TRBV6-2 or TRBV6-3, the J gene TRBJ2-3; possibly TRBD2 for D (6 bases). The CDR3 loop spans 14 amino acids. The V end was cut by 2 bases, the J end by 2 bases, with 8 bases between. CDR1 and CDR2 (germline): MNHEY, SVGEGT. CDR3 nucleotides: TGTGCCAGCAGTTACCTAGCGTCCACAGATACGCAGTATTTT. As protein: CASSYLASTDTQYF.

This clonotype was seen ten or more times. The J gene is TRBJ1-1, the V gene TRBV7-3; possible D gene TRBD1, 6 bases. CDR1 and CDR2 (germline): SGHTA, FQGTGA. The CDR3 spans 13 residues. The V and J ends lost 1 base and 9 bases respectively, with 12 bases between them. This chain's CDR3 is CASSLISDSQAFF. The CDR3 DNA reads TGTGCCAGCAGCTTAATATCGGACAGCCAAGCTTTCTTT. The variable domain in full, with the rest retrieved from reference TRBV7-3 and TRBJ1-1, is GAGVSQTPSNKVTEKGKYVELRCDPISGHTALYWYRQSLGQGPEFLIYFQGTGAADDSGLPNDRFFAVRPEGSVSTLKIQRTERGDSAVYLCASSLISDSQAFFGQGTRLTVV.

This clonotype was counted ten times or more. This chain connects TRBV7-9 to TRBJ1-6; maybe TRBD1 (5 bases). CDR1 is SEHNR, CDR2 FQNEAQ, per germline (reference sequence). This CDR3 has 16 amino acids. The V end was cut by 2 bases, the J end by 5 bases, with 13 bases between. The CDR3 coding sequence is TGTGCCAGCAGCTTAAAGCCGGGACGGCATAATTCACCCCTCCACTTT. It specifies CASSLKPGRHNSPLHF.

This clonotype was observed at least ten times. CDR3 DNA sequence: TGTGCCAGCAGCCCGACCACCGGTGGGGACGAGCAGTACTTC. As protein: CASSPTTGGDEQYF. The chain links TRBV11-2 to TRBJ2-7; D gene ambiguous. The CDR3 contains 14 residues. V shed 5 bases and J shed 5 bases, with 16 bases lying between them. The germline CDR1 and CDR2 sequences are SGHAT and FQNNGV.

V is TRBV2 and J is TRBJ2-3; D tentatively reads TRBD1 or TRBD2 (5 bases each). The CDR3 extends over 17 amino acids. V was pared by 2 bases and J by 2 bases, with 17 bases between. The V gene's germline CDR1 is SNHLY and CDR2 FYNNEI. The CDR3, as DNA: TGTGCCAGCAGTGAAAGGGACCCTTTCCGTACCACAGATACGCAGTATTTT. Protein product: CASSERDPFRTTDTQYF.

This sequence joins TRBV19 and TRBJ1-2; D is ambiguous. The V gene's germline CDR1 is LNHDA and CDR2 SQIVND (reference sequence). The V and J ends lost 3 bases and 0 bases respectively, with 11 bases between them. This CDR3 spans 15 amino acids. CDR3 loop: CASSIGRQSNYGYTF. DNA for the CDR3: TGTGCCAGTAGTATTGGTAGGCAGTCTAACTATGGCTACACCTTC.

This clonotype came up many times. The CDR3 loop is CASGRALVDGELFF. The DNA of the CDR3 is TGTGCCAGCGGTCGGGCCCTCGTAGACGGGGAGCTGTTTTTT. The chain is built from TRBV11-2 and TRBJ2-2, with D unresolved. V shed 8 bases and J shed 7 bases, with 17 bases lying between them. The germline V gene encodes CDR1 SGHAT and CDR2 FQNNGV. The CDR3 sequence is 14 residues long.